The 30 T cell receptor beta chains in this list originate from one sample, sequenced in a study of T cell repertoires in cytomegalovirus infection. TCRdb re-called the reads with MiXCR, one entry per CDR3 protein. The sample carries about 80,000 distinct CDR3 sequences, roughly 3.7% recorded once. The sequencing input was PBMCs. The source is a human donor in good health (CMV status not recorded). Some clones in this sample may be carry-over from other donors' samples.

This clonotype has at least ten counts. This chain links TRBV28 with TRBJ2-7; either TRBD1 or TRBD2 may supply D (5 bases each). The V end lost 10 bases, the J end lost 2 bases, and 12 bases lay between the germline ends. This CDR3 region has 12 residues. Per germline, CDR1 MDHEN and CDR2 SYDVKM. CDR3 protein: CATRDVAYEQYF. The CDR3 DNA reads as TGTGCCACAAGGGACGTAGCCTACGAGCAGTACTTC.

This clonotype has a count of ten or more. The chain combines TRBV4-3 with TRBJ1-5; possibly TRBD1 for D (5 bases). CDR1 is LGHNA and CDR2 is YSLEER in the germline V gene. This CDR3 has 15 amino acids. Trimming removed 0 bases from V and 3 bases from J, with 9 bases in between. The DNA for the CDR3 is TGCGCCAGCAGCCAAGACCCAGGGATCAATCAGCCCCAGCATTTT. This translates into CASSQDPGINQPQHF.

This clonotype was counted at least ten times. This chain links TRBV13 with TRBJ1-3; TRBD1 is a possible D gene (5 bases). V lost 0 bases and J lost 2, with 14 bases in between. The CDR3 has 17 residues. Germline V gene data show CDR1 as PRHDT and CDR2 as FYEKMQ (reference sequence). The CDR3 sequence: CASSLGPIAGAGNTIYF. The CDR3 nucleotides read TGTGCCAGCAGCTTAGGCCCGATTGCGGGGGCTGGAAACACCATATATTTT.

In this sample, this clonotype turned up many times. The chain is built from TRBV28 and TRBJ2-5; D ambiguous. V dropped 7 bases and J dropped 1 base, with 16 bases sitting between them. This CDR3 has 15 amino acids. Germline-derived CDR1 and CDR2 are MDHEN and SYDVKM. The chain's CDR3 is CASTTRWGTQETQYF. For the CDR3, the DNA is TGTGCCAGCACTACCAGGTGGGGAACCCAAGAGACCCAGTACTTC.

This clonotype was picked up many times. The chain links TRBV5-6 to TRBJ1-2, with D hard to call. V was trimmed by 1 base and J by 6 bases, leaving 13 bases between them. Germline V CDR1 and CDR2: SGHDT, YYEEEE. CDR3 size: 14 residues. The CDR3 region is CASSLSGSKDGYTF. CDR3 in DNA: TGTGCCAGCAGCTTGTCTGGAAGTAAAGATGGCTACACCTTC.

This clonotype was counted many times. In nucleotides, the CDR3 is TGTGCCAGCAGCCCTCGGACTGGAAACACCATATATTTT. It translates to CASSPRTGNTIYF. The rearrangement joins TRBV12-3 or TRBV12-4 to TRBJ1-3; D is unresolved. Trimming removed 6 bases from V and 2 bases from J, with 8 bases in between. This CDR3 spans 13 amino acids.

This clonotype was seen many times. V is TRBV7-6 and J is TRBJ2-2; D is perhaps TRBD2 (6 bases). V lost 3 bases and J 2 bases, leaving 7 bases between the germline ends. In germline, CDR1 is SGHVS, CDR2 FNYEAQ. There are 14 residues in the CDR3. The CDR3 region is CASSLGTNTGELFF. The CDR3, as DNA: TGTGCCAGCAGCTTGGGGACTAACACCGGGGAGCTGTTTTTT.

This clonotype was picked up many times. The chain combines TRBV19 with TRBJ1-2; 8 positions match TRBD1. The CDR3 covers 17 residues. V lost 9 bases to trimming and J lost 0 bases; unmatched junction nucleotides: 15. CDR1 and CDR2 from the germline V gene are LNHDA and SQIVND (reference sequence). The CDR3 protein is CASTPRDRRPANYGYTF. In DNA form, the CDR3 reads TGTGCCAGCACCCCCCGGGACAGGAGACCCGCTAACTATGGCTACACCTTC.

This clonotype was seen ten or more times. Here the CDR3 DNA reads TGCAGTGTTGTCCGGACGCGGAACTATGGCTACACCTTC. Translated, it gives CSVVRTRNYGYTF. The rearrangement joins TRBV20-1 to TRBJ1-2, with D unclear. The V gene's germline CDR1 is DFQATT and CDR2 SNEGSKA (reference sequence). The CDR3 spans 13 residues. V was pared by 7 bases and J by 2 bases, with 14 bases between.

This clonotype showed up many times. The genes are TRBV3-1 and TRBJ2-5; 8 positions match TRBD2. The CDR3 is 15 amino acids. V shed 8 bases and J 5 bases; nucleotides not matched to a gene: 13. CDR1 is LGHDT and CDR2 is YNNKEL in the germline V gene (reference sequence). The chain's CDR3 is CASSTRGTRGETQYF. DNA of the CDR3: TGTGCCAGCTCCACTCGCGGGACTAGAGGGGAGACCCAGTACTTC.

This clonotype was recorded many times. In DNA form, the CDR3 reads TGTGCCAGTAGCCGATGGGCAGATCGGAGCTCCTATAATTCACCCCTCCACTTT. Residues: CASSRWADRSSYNSPLHF. The V gene is TRBV19, the J gene TRBJ1-6; D remains unclear. Germline lookup yields CDR1 LNHDA and CDR2 SQIVND (reference sequence). Trimming pared 6 bases from V and 0 bases from J, leaving 18 bases between. CDR3 size: 18 residues.

This clonotype was counted ten times or more. The V gene is TRBV11-2, the J gene TRBJ2-1; D remains ambiguous. This CDR3 region has 14 residues. Per germline, CDR1 SGHAT and CDR2 FQNNGV. Between the trimmed V and J ends, which lost 3 bases and 0 bases, there was a span of 6 bases. This chain's CDR3 is CASSLGYSYNEQFF. CDR3 coding DNA: TGTGCCAGCAGCTTGGGTTACTCCTACAATGAGCAGTTCTTC. The variable domain in full, with the rest retrieved from reference TRBV11-2 and TRBJ2-1, is EAGVAQSPRYKIIEKRQSVAFWCNPISGHATLYWYQQILGQGPKLLIQFQNNGVVDDSQLPKDRFSAERLKGVDSTLKIQPAKLEDSAVYLCASSLGYSYNEQFFGPGTRLTVL.

In this sample, this clonotype turned up many times. CDR3 amino acids: CASSTPGRTEAFF. The CDR3, as DNA: TGTGCCAGCAGTACCCCCGGGAGGACTGAAGCTTTCTTT. V and J are TRBV27 and TRBJ1-1; D is unresolved. CDR1 and CDR2 (germline): MNHEY, SMNVEV (reference sequence). This CDR3 contains 13 residues. Trimming left V 5 bases short and J 5 bases short, with 12 bases between.

This clonotype occurred many times. V gene TRBV2 combines with J gene TRBJ1-2, with D possibly TRBD1 on 6 matching bases. V shed 5 bases and J shed 4 bases, with 14 bases lying between them. The germline V gene encodes CDR1 SNHLY and CDR2 FYNNEI. The length of the CDR3 is 14 residues. In DNA form, the CDR3 reads TGTGCCAGCAGTACAACGGGACAAGCCTATGGCTACACCTTC. This codes for CASSTTGQAYGYTF.

This clonotype was observed at least ten times. The V call is TRBV18, the J call TRBJ2-1, with D unresolved. Germline assignment: CDR1 KGHSH and CDR2 LQKENI. The CDR3 extends over 13 amino acids. V lost 1 base to trimming and J lost 8 bases, with 9 bases between them. The CDR3 DNA follows: TGTGCCAGCTCACCACTCAGTGATCATGAGCAGTTCTTC. It is translated as CASSPLSDHEQFF.

This clonotype was recorded at least ten times. The chain couples TRBV3-1 to TRBJ2-1, with 9 bases identical to TRBD2. The germline gives CDR1 LGHDT, CDR2 YNNKEL (reference sequence). The CDR3 is 17 residues long. J was trimmed by 0 bases and V by 2 bases; bases with no gene match: 5. The CDR3 protein is CASSQWASGASYNEQFF. The CDR3, as DNA: TGTGCCAGCAGCCAATGGGCTAGCGGGGCCTCCTACAATGAGCAGTTCTTC.

At least ten counts were recorded for this clonotype. The chain employs TRBV28 and TRBJ1-5, with D perhaps TRBD1 (6 bases). This CDR3 is built from 13 residues. Germline V gene sequence: CDR1 MDHEN, CDR2 SYDVKM. V lost 8 bases and J lost 0, with 8 bases in between. CDR3 in amino acids: CASGRGSNQPQHF. Written as DNA, the CDR3 is TGTGCCAGCGGCAGGGGTAGCAATCAGCCCCAGCATTTT.

This clonotype was seen ten or more times. The chain employs TRBV5-6 and TRBJ2-1, with 14 bases aligning to TRBD2. The CDR3 is made up of 16 amino acids. V shed 0 bases, J shed 9 bases, and the junction held 5 bases outside the gene matches. Per germline, CDR1 SGHDT and CDR2 YYEEEE. DNA of the CDR3: TGTGCCAGCAGCTTGGGACTAGCGGGGGGGTGGGGTGAGCAGTTCTTC. Residues: CASSLGLAGGWGEQFF.

This clonotype was seen repeatedly, ten times or more. V and J are TRBV7-2 and TRBJ2-5; TRBD1 is a possible D gene (6 bases). This CDR3 comprises 16 residues. Germline V gene sequence: CDR1 SGHTA, CDR2 FQGNSA. Trimming removed 5 bases from V and 3 bases from J, with 19 bases in between. In DNA, the CDR3 is TGTGCCAGCAGCCCCGCCTGGACAGCGATGGAAGAGACCCAGTACTTC. Amino acid sequence: CASSPAWTAMEETQYF.

Many counts were recorded for this clonotype. The V and J genes are TRBV12-3 or TRBV12-4 and TRBJ2-2; D unresolved. CDR3 length: 18 amino acids. Trimming removed 1 base at V and 0 bases at J, with 15 bases between. As DNA, the CDR3 is TGTGCCAGCAGTTTAGTCGGATACGGAAGGTCGAACACCGGGGAGCTGTTTTTT. Its protein is CASSLVGYGRSNTGELFF.

This clonotype has at least ten counts. V and J are TRBV6-2 or TRBV6-3 and TRBJ2-7; D not resolved. CDR3 length: 12 amino acids. With 3 bases removed from V and 5 bases from J, the gap between germline ends came to 8 bases. The germline gives CDR1 MNHEY, CDR2 SVGEGT. The CDR3 sequence is CASSYPAHEQYF. DNA for the CDR3: TGTGCCAGCAGTTATCCGGCCCACGAGCAGTACTTC.

This clonotype was found many times. J is TRBJ1-1 and V is TRBV7-2; D uncertain. Trimming pared 3 bases from V and 3 bases from J, leaving 5 bases between. CDR1 and CDR2 from the germline V gene are SGHTA and FQGNSA. The CDR3 has 12 residues. The CDR3: CASSFLDTEAFF. In DNA form, the CDR3 reads TGTGCCAGCAGCTTTTTAGACACTGAAGCTTTCTTT.

This clonotype has at least ten counts. The chain joins TRBV11-2 to TRBJ1-2; maybe TRBD1 (6 bases). The CDR3 covers 15 residues. Germline CDR1 and CDR2: SGHAT and FQNNGV. V lost 6 bases, J lost 2 bases, and 16 bases lay in between. The CDR3 loop is CASSLTGLGNYGYTF. The CDR3 DNA reads as TGTGCCAGCAGTCTCACAGGGTTAGGGAACTATGGCTACACCTTC. Using reference TRBV11-2 and TRBJ1-2 for the parts outside the CDR3, the full variable domain is EAGVAQSPRYKIIEKRQSVAFWCNPISGHATLYWYQQILGQGPKLLIQFQNNGVVDDSQLPKDRFSAERLKGVDSTLKIQPAKLEDSAVYLCASSLTGLGNYGYTFGSGTRLTVV.

This clonotype showed up many times. This chain connects TRBV20-1 to TRBJ2-7; 11 bases fit TRBD2. CDR1 and CDR2 from the germline V gene are DFQATT and SNEGSKA (reference sequence). The CDR3 consists of 14 residues. The V gene end was trimmed by 2 bases and the J gene end by 10 bases; junction bases not matched to a gene: 10. CDR3 protein: CSARLAGGTPGQYF. DNA for the CDR3: TGCAGTGCTAGACTAGCGGGGGGAACGCCCGGACAGTACTTC.

Many counts were recorded for this clonotype. The rearrangement joins TRBV6-2 or TRBV6-3 to TRBJ1-1, with 7 positions matching TRBD1. The V gene end was trimmed by 0 bases and the J gene end by 3 bases; junction bases not matched to a gene: 1. The V gene's germline CDR1 is MNHEY and CDR2 SVGEGT. The CDR3 loop spans 14 amino acids. The CDR3: CASSYSTGDTEAFF. Here the CDR3 DNA reads TGTGCCAGCAGTTACTCAACAGGGGACACTGAAGCTTTCTTT.

This clonotype was seen at least ten times. The CDR3: CASRFPGTDHEQFF. CDR3 nucleotide sequence: TGTGCCAGCAGATTCCCCGGGACAGACCATGAGCAGTTCTTC. J is TRBJ2-1 and V is TRBV7-9, with 7 nucleotides matching TRBD1. V lost 6 bases, J lost 8 bases, and 10 bases stayed unmatched. Looked up from germline, CDR1 is SEHNR and CDR2 is FQNEAQ (reference sequence). This CDR3 is 14 amino acids long.

This clonotype appeared many times. The rearrangement joins TRBV20-1 to TRBJ2-1; D gene ambiguous. CDR3 length: 11 residues. CDR1 is DFQATT and CDR2 is SNEGSKA in the germline V gene (reference sequence). V was shortened by 5 bases and J by 12 bases, with 14 bases between the two germline ends. The CDR3 nucleotides are TGCAGTGCTCACGATACAGAGGTGCAGTTCTTC. Amino acid sequence: CSAHDTEVQFF.

This clonotype was seen many times. The chain is built from TRBV7-2 and TRBJ1-1; no definite D call. The V gene lost 1 base and the J gene lost 5 bases, with 11 bases spanning the gap. The germline CDR1 and CDR2 sequences are SGHTA and FQGNSA. This CDR3 spans 14 amino acids. DNA for the CDR3: TGTGCCAGCAGCTTAGATTTGAGGTGGACTGAAGCTTTCTTT. Translated, it gives CASSLDLRWTEAFF.

This clonotype has ten or more counts. This chain connects TRBV28 to TRBJ1-1; no reliable D call. The CDR3 spans 12 residues. The germline CDR1 and CDR2 sequences are MDHEN and SYDVKM. V was cut by 7 bases and J by 2 bases, with 8 bases left in between. CDR3 nucleotide sequence: TGTGCCAGCAAACTGATAAACACTGAAGCTTTCTTT. This sequence encodes CASKLINTEAFF.

This clonotype was recorded many times. The chain has TRBV7-2 and TRBJ1-4, with D tentatively TRBD1 (5 bases). CDR1 and CDR2 from the germline V gene are SGHTA and FQGNSA. Between the trimmed V and J ends, which lost 3 bases and 7 bases, there was a span of 12 bases. The CDR3 consists of 14 residues. The CDR3 coding sequence is TGTGCCAGCAGCTTCGACAGAAGGATTGAAAAACTGTTTTTT. Residues: CASSFDRRIEKLFF.